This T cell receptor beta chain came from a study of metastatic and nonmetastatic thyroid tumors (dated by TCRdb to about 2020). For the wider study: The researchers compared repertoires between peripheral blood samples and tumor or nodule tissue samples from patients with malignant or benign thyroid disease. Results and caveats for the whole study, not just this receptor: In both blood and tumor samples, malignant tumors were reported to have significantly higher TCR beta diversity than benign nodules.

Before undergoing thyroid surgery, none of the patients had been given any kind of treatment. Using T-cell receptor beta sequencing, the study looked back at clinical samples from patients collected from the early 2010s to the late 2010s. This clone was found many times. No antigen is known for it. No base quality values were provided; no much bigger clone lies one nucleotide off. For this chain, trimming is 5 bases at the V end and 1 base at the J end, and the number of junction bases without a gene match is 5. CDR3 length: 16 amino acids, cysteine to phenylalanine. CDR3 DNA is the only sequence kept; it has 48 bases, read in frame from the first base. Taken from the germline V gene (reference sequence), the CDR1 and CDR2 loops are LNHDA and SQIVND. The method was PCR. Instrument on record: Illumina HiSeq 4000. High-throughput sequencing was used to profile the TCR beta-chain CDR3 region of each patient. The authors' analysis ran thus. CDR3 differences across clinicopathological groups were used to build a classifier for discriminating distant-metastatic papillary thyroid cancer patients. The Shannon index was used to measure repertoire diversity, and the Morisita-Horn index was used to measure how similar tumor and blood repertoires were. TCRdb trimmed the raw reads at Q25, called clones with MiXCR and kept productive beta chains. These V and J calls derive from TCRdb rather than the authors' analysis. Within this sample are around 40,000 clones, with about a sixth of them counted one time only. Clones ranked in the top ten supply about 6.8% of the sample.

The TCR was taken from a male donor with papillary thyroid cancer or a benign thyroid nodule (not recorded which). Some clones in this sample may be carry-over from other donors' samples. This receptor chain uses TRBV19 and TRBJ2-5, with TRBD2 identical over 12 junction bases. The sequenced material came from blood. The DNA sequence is TGTGCCAGTAGTGTTTGGACTAGCGGGACCCAAGAGACCCAGTACTTC. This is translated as CASSVWTSGTQETQYF.